Given below is one T cell receptor beta chain in context. Its target is unknown. The CDR3 consists of 14 residues. Between the trimmed V and J ends, which lost 3 bases and 7 bases, there was a span of 12 bases. The repertoire was sequenced with immunoSEQ multiplex PCR; TCRdb's copy has only in-frame clones and lacks some. The sample contains 5,000 to 7,000 clones, less than 75% of which appear only once. This sample stems from a study of STAT3 mutations in large granular lymphocyte leukemia. Study-wide context: Roughly half of the longitudinally sequenced T-LGLL patients carried detectable canonical activating STAT3 mutations. Findings and caveats of the study: All newly emerging clones after therapy were STAT3 wild type. Every T-LGLL patient had at least one immunodominant TCRbeta clonotype.

The sequenced sample was peripheral blood mononuclear cells. The clonotype was recovered from a boy between 10 and 17 years old with T-cell large granular lymphocyte leukemia. Some clones in this sample may be carry-over from other donors' samples. The chain uses TRBV6-7 and TRBJ1-4; a possible D gene is TRBD1 (6 bases). TRBV6-7 is treated as an ORF (open reading frame) with a function not yet certain. CDR3 in DNA: TGTGCCAGCAGTTATGAGGGGGATGTTGAAAAACTGTTTTTT. Translating it yields CASSYEGDVEKLFF.